The 16 T cell receptor beta chains below were found in one sample sequenced in a study of blood T cell repertoires in COVID-19. Clones were sequenced by immunoSEQ multiplex PCR, and TCRdb holds only the in-frame ones, with some missing. The repertoire includes roughly 250,000 clones, almost 85% of them detected once, and about 4% sits in the top ten. The sample taken for sequencing was peripheral blood. The source is a man between 45 and 60 years old with acute or convalescent COVID-19.

This chain connects TRBV18 to TRBJ1-5, with D possibly being TRBD1 (5 bases). V was clipped by 2 bases and J by 4 bases, with 9 bases between them. There are 14 residues in the CDR3. The V gene's germline CDR1 is KGHSH and CDR2 LQKENI. The CDR3 DNA is TGTGCCAGCTCACCAATGACAGATAATCAGCCCCAGCATTTT. The encoded protein is CASSPMTDNQPQHF.

The rearrangement links TRBV12-3 or TRBV12-4 to TRBJ1-4, with D perhaps TRBD1 (5 bases). Trimming shortened V by 9 bases and J by 7 bases, and 15 bases separated the two germline ends. The CDR3 runs 13 residues. CDR3: CASDRGGGEKLFF. The DNA of the CDR3 is TGTGCCAGTGATCGGGGGGGAGGTGAAAAACTGTTTTTT.

V gene TRBV9 combines with J gene TRBJ2-1; maybe TRBD2 (6 bases). Germline V CDR1 and CDR2: SGDLS, YYNGEE. The CDR3 is made up of 14 amino acids. V was pared by 0 bases and J by 9 bases, with 13 bases between. The CDR3 DNA is TGTGCCAGCAGCGTAGGAGGGACTGGAGGTGAGCAGTTCTTC. Translated: CASSVGGTGGEQFF.

The V gene is TRBV6-5, the J gene TRBJ2-1; D may be TRBD2 (5 bases). V was trimmed by 8 bases and J by 7 bases, leaving 12 bases between them. CDR1 is MNHEY and CDR2 is SVGAGI in the germline V gene. CDR3 length: 12 residues. The CDR3 loop reads CASWRSSNEQFF. The CDR3 coding sequence is TGTGCCAGCTGGAGGTCTTCGAATGAGCAGTTCTTC.

V and J are TRBV5-8 and TRBJ1-2; D is unresolved. The CDR3 extends over 10 amino acids. Between the trimmed V and J ends, which lost 7 bases and 5 bases, there was a span of 6 bases. Germline CDR1 reads SGHTS; CDR2 reads YDEGEE. The CDR3 nucleotides are TGTGCCAGCGAGAATTATGGCTACACCTTC. Protein sequence: CASENYGYTF.

V is TRBV5-4 and J is TRBJ1-2, with a tentative D call TRBD1 (5 bases). The length of the CDR3 is 14 residues. CDR1 is SGHNT, CDR2 YYREEE, per germline (reference sequence). Trimming removed 6 bases at V and 2 bases at J, with 14 bases between. CDR3 residues: CASTLGSGNYGYTF. CDR3 nucleotides: TGTGCCAGCACCCTTGGTTCAGGGAACTATGGCTACACCTTC.

The chain recombines TRBV29-1 with TRBJ2-7, with 7 positions matching TRBD2. Germline V gives CDR1 SQVTM, CDR2 ANQGSEA. V lost 5 bases and J lost 3; bases outside the gene matches: 19. The CDR3 is 17 residues long. CDR3 DNA: TGCAGCGTTTTTAGCGGGTCCTCCCCCCACGGGTTCTACGAGCAGTACTTC. Amino acid sequence: CSVFSGSSPHGFYEQYF.

This clone was observed a handful of times. The J gene is TRBJ2-7, the V gene TRBV6-5, with D maybe TRBD1 (6 bases). Trimming took 2 bases from V and 0 from J, leaving 14 bases between them. The CDR3 has 16 amino acids. Per the germline V gene, CDR1 is MNHEY and CDR2 is SVGAGI. CDR3 DNA: TGTGCCAGCAGTTACGAGGTGGGGGACAACTCCTACGAGCAGTACTTC. The encoded protein is CASSYEVGDNSYEQYF.

This chain joins TRBV6-5 and TRBJ2-7; D is perhaps TRBD1 (5 bases). This CDR3 is 14 amino acids long. Germline lookup yields CDR1 MNHEY and CDR2 SVGAGI. The V and J ends lost 5 bases and 6 bases respectively, with 17 bases between them. The CDR3 protein is CASSLLAGIGEQYF. The CDR3 DNA is TGTGCCAGCAGTCTCTTGGCAGGGATTGGCGAGCAGTACTTC.

The rearrangement uses TRBV2 and TRBJ1-5, with TRBD1 as a possible D gene (5 bases). Trimming cost V 6 bases and J 9 bases, with 15 bases left between them. The CDR3 contains 13 residues. In germline, CDR1 is SNHLY, CDR2 FYNNEI. The CDR3 nucleotides are TGTGCCAGCAGGTTCACAGGCCAGGGGCCCCAGCATTTT. Encoded protein: CASRFTGQGPQHF.

This clone is a singleton in its sample. The chain employs TRBV6-5 and TRBJ2-5; TRBD2 is a possible D gene (5 bases). The V gene lost 4 bases and the J gene lost 14 bases, with 17 bases spanning the gap. CDR3 size: 12 residues. Per germline, CDR1 MNHEY and CDR2 SVGAGI. Written as DNA, the CDR3 is TGTGCCAGCAGTTCGGCCGGACTCCTCACCTACTTC. Its protein product is CASSSAGLLTYF.

This clone was detected a few times. V and J are TRBV6-5 and TRBJ1-1; 7 bases are a match to TRBD1. CDR1 MNHEY and CDR2 SVGAGI come from the germline V gene. The J segment lost 5 bases and the V segment lost 8 bases, leaving 11 bases of the junction unmatched. The CDR3 is 14 residues long. This CDR3 is CASALGGGWTEAFF. CDR3 nucleotide sequence: TGTGCCAGCGCCCTAGGGGGCGGGTGGACTGAAGCTTTCTTT.

The chain couples TRBV5-4 to TRBJ2-7, with 7 nucleotides matching TRBD1. CDR3 length: 15 residues. Per germline, CDR1 SGHNT and CDR2 YYREEE (reference sequence). V dropped 5 bases and J dropped 0; count of bases not matched to a gene: 8. CDR3 sequence (DNA): TGTGCCAGCAGTTTAGAGGGGGCCAGCTCCTACGAGCAGTACTTC. Translated: CASSLEGASSYEQYF.

CDR3 protein: CASSVGQGRSYEQYF. CDR3 nucleotide sequence: TGTGCCAGTAGTGTCGGACAGGGGCGAAGCTACGAGCAGTACTTC. J is TRBJ2-7 and V is TRBV19; 9 bases align to TRBD1. Germline V gene lookup returns CDR1 LNHDA and CDR2 SQIVND (reference sequence). The junction had 8 bases not matched to a gene; V was cut back by 5 bases and J by 3 bases. The CDR3 sequence is 15 residues long.

This clone has more than one count but fewer than ten. The V gene is TRBV7-2, the J gene TRBJ2-3, with 8 bases that match TRBD2. Looked up from germline, CDR1 is SGHTA and CDR2 is FQGNSA. The CDR3 spans 16 residues. The V gene end was trimmed by 1 base and the J gene end by 9 bases; junction bases not matched to a gene: 12. The CDR3 loop is CASSLVPSGPTRTQYF. CDR3 sequence (DNA): TGTGCCAGCAGCTTAGTCCCTAGCGGGCCAACCCGGACGCAGTATTTT. Based on the CDR3 plus reference TRBV7-2 and TRBJ2-3, the full variable domain is GAGVSQSPSNKVTEKGKDVELRCDPISGHTALYWYRQSLGQGLEFLIYFQGNSAPDKSGLPSDRFSAERTGGSVSTLTIQRTQQEDSAVYLCASSLVPSGPTRTQYFGPGTRLTVL.

J is TRBJ1-2 and V is TRBV9, with 8 nucleotides matching TRBD1. Germline-derived CDR1 and CDR2 are SGDLS and YYNGEE. The CDR3 consists of 14 residues. After removal of 3 bases from V and 7 bases from J, the junction contained 8 bases not matched to a gene. CDR3: CASSAGGQGGGYTF. In nucleotides, the CDR3 is TGTGCCAGCAGCGCCGGAGGACAGGGCGGTGGCTACACCTTC.